The sample holds many counts of the clone carrying this T cell receptor (beta chain). This record belongs to a study of molecular identifiers for immune sequencing clone quantification. One entry per CDR3 protein results from TCRdb running MiXCR on the PCR reads. The sample lists hundreds of thousands of distinct CDR3 sequences, 25% seen once, with 0.7% to 0.95% in the top ten. CDR3 length: 15 amino acids. Germline values: CDR1 MDHEN, CDR2 SYDVKM. Trimming cost V 5 bases and J 0 bases, with 12 bases left between them. The TCR comes from a human donor in good health. Some libraries in this study had Jurkat cell RNA spiked in. The source material was naive CD8+ T cells from blood, with Jurkat cell RNA spiked in. Regarding subset: FACS-sorted CD8+CD4-CCR7+CD45RA+ naive T cells. The chain recombines TRBV28 with TRBJ2-3; D gene unclear. CDR3 coding DNA: TGTGCCAGCAGTCCAGGCGTTCGGAGCACAGATACGCAGTATTTT. Translating gives CASSPGVRSTDTQYF. Full variable domain (rest looked up from reference TRBV28 and TRBJ2-3): DVKVTQSSRYLVKRTGEKVFLECVQDMDHENMFWYRQDPGLGLRLIYFSYDVKMKEKGDIPEGYSVSREKKERFSLILESASTNQTSMYLCASSPGVRSTDTQYFGPGTRLTVL.